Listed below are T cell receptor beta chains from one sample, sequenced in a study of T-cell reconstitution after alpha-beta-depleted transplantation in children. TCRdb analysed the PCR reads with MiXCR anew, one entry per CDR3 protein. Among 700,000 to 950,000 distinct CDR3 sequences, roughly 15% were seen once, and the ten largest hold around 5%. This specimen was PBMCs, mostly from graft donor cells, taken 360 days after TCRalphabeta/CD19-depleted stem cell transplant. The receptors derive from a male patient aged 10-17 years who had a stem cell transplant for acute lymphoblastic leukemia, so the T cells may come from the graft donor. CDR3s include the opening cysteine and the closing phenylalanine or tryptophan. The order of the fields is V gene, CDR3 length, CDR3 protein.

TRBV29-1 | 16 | CSVHGGEGLNPDTQYF
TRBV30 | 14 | CAWSTQGVIQPQHF
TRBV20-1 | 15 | CSARDKSRNTGELFF
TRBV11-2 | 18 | CASSLGVPGTGHYNEQFF
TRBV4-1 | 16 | CASSQPMGRTYYEQYF
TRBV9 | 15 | CASSVAGQGRNTIYF
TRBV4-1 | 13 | CASSQELVPEQFF
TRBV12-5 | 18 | CASGLGLAGAIIRHEQFF
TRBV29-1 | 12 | CSVPGTVWAQYF
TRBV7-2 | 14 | CASSYPTGAGELFF
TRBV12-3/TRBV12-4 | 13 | CASSSPGLLEQFF
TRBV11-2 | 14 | CASSLWRDFNEQFF
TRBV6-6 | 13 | CASSSGGTYEQYF
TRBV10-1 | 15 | CASSAPGLAGNEQFF
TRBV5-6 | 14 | CASSLVPLSYEQYF
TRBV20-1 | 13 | CSARDRVIVEQFF
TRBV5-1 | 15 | CASSWTGGQDSPLHF
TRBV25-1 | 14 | CASSVTGVSGELFF
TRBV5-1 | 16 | CASSFREGGRQETQYF
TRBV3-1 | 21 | CASSQDGLGYRLAGGKETQYF
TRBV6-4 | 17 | CASSASLTSGISYEQFF